A single sample gave rise to the 2 T cell receptor beta chains below, sequenced in a study of T cells in Graves' hyperthyroidism and ophthalmopathy. The TCR beta CDR3 regions underwent amplification using RNA transcripts as the source. The study used the HTBI primer set for a first-round RT-PCR of the TCR CDR3. MiXCR, run by TCRdb on the multiplex PCR reads, gives a single entry per CDR3 protein. The data show under 300,000 distinct CDR3 sequences, with 13% to 15% seen just once and 30% to 35% held by the top ten. Sequencing was carried out using blood. The receptors were sampled from a woman aged 45 to 65 with Graves' hyperthyroidism that later progressed to Graves' ophthalmopathy.

This clonotype was detected many times. The chain employs TRBV3-1 and TRBJ2-3; D tentatively fits TRBD1 or TRBD2 (6 bases each). The CDR3 is 16 residues long. Trimming removed 4 bases at V and 3 bases at J, with 17 bases between. CDR1 is LGHDT and CDR2 is YNNKEL in the germline V gene (reference sequence). The CDR3 DNA reads as TGTGCCAGCAGCCCCCTTAGGGGGGTTTCAACAGATACGCAGTATTTT. It translates to CASSPLRGVSTDTQYF.

This clonotype was counted many times. The chain carries TRBV29-1 and TRBJ2-7; D is undetermined. This CDR3 comprises 11 residues. Germline assignment: CDR1 SQVTM and CDR2 ANQGSEA. V lost 1 base and J 6 bases, leaving 7 bases between the germline ends. This chain's CDR3 is CSVEGAREQYF. The CDR3, as DNA: TGCAGCGTTGAAGGGGCTCGCGAGCAGTACTTC.